The sequence of this TCR beta chain was determined in a study of blood T cell repertoires in COVID-19. As for the study in general: Both acute and convalescent COVID-19 samples were obtained from the United States, Italy and Spain. Nucleic acid was either cDNA or gDNA, and it came from T cells, B-cell-depleted T cells, or PBMCs.

With 5 bases clipped from V and 2 bases from J, the junction kept 1 base outside the gene matches. The CDR3 has 14 residues. Germline values: CDR1 SEHNR, CDR2 FQNEAQ (reference sequence). TCRdb's copy holds only in-frame clones and misses some; the assay was immunoSEQ multiplex PCR. The table lists over 85,000 clones, over 75% of them singletons, with nearly 20% in the top ten. The clonotype comes from a human donor in a cohort sampled during active COVID-19. The gene calls are TRBV7-9 and TRBJ1-3; 9 positions match TRBD1. Material for sequencing was peripheral blood. CDR3 in DNA: TGTGCCAGCAGCACAGGGGGCCCTGGAAACACCATATATTTT. This translates into CASSTGGPGNTIYF.